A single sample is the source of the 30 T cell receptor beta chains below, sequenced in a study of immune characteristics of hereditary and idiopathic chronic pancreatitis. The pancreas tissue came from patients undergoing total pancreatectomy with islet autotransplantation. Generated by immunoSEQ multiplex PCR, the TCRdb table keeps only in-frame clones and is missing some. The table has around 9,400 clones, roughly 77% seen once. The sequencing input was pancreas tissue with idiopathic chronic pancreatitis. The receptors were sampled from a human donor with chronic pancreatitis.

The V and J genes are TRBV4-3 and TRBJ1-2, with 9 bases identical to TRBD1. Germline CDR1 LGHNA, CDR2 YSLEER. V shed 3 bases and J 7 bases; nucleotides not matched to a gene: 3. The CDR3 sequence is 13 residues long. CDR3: CASSQGQGIGYTF. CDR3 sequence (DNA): TGCGCCAGCAGCCAGGGACAGGGAATTGGCTACACCTTC.

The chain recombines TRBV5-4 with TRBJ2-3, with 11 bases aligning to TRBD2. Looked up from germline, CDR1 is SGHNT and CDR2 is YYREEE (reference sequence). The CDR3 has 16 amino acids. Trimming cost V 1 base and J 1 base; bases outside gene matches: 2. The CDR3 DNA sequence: TGTGCCAGCAGCTTGACTAGCGGGGGACGCACAGATACGCAGTATTTT. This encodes CASSLTSGGRTDTQYF.

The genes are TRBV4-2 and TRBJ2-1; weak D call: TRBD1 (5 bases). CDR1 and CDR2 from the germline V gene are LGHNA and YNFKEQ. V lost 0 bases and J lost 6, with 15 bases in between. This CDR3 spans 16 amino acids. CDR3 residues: CASSQDLVRGSNEQFF. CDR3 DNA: TGTGCCAGCAGCCAAGATCTGGTTAGGGGTTCCAATGAGCAGTTCTTC.

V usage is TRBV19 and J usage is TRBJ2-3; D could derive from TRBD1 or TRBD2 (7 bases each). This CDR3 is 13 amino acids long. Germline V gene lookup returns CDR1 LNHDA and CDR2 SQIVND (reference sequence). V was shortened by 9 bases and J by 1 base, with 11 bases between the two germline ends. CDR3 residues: CASSGTGTDTQYF. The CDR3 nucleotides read TGTGCCAGCAGCGGGACAGGCACAGATACGCAGTATTTT. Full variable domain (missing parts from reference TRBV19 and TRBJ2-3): DGGITQSPKYLFRKEGQNVTLSCEQNLNHDAMYWYRQDPGQGLRLIYYSQIVNDFQKGDIAEGYSVSREKKESFPLTVTSAQKNPTAFYLCASSGTGTDTQYFGPGTRLTVL.

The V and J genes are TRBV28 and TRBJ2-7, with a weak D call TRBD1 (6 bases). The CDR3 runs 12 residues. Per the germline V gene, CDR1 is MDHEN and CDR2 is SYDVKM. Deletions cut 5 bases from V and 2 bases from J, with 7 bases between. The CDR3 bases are TGTGCCAGCAGTGGACAGACCTACGAGCAGTACGTC. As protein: CASSGQTYEQYV.

DNA for the CDR3: TGCAGCGTTTCTCCCCTAGCGGGAGGCACAGATACGCAGTATTTT. Translating it yields CSVSPLAGGTDTQYF. V and J are TRBV29-1 and TRBJ2-3; 10 nucleotides line up with TRBD2. J gave up 1 base and V 5 bases, and 6 bases lay outside the gene matches. From germline, CDR1 is SQVTM and CDR2 ANQGSEA. CDR3 length: 15 residues.

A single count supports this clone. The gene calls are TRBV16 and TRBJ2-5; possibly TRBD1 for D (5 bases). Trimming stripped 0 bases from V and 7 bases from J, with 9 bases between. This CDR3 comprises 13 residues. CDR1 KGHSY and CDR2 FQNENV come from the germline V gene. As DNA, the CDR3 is TGTGCCAGCAGCCAATCTATTCAGGGGACCCAGTACTTC. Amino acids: CASSQSIQGTQYF. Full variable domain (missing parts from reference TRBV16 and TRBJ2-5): GEEVAQTPKHLVRGEGQKAKLYCAPIKGHSYVFWYQQVLKNEFKFLISFQNENVFDETGMPKERFSAKCLPNSPCSLEIQATKLEDSAVYFCASSQSIQGTQYFGPGTRLLVL.

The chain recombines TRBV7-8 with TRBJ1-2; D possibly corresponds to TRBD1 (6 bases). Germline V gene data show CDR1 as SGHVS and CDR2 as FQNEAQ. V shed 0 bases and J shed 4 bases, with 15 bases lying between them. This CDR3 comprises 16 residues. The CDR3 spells CASSLARRGTLYGYTF. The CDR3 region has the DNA TGTGCCAGCAGCTTAGCGCGTAGGGGGACTCTCTATGGCTACACCTTC.

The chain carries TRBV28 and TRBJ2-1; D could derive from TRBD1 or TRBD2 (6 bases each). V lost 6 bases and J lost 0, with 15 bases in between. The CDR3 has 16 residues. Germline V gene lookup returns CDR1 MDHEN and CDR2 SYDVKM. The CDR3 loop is CASSQGWGGSYNEQFF. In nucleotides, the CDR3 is TGTGCCAGCAGCCAGGGGTGGGGAGGCTCCTACAATGAGCAGTTCTTC.

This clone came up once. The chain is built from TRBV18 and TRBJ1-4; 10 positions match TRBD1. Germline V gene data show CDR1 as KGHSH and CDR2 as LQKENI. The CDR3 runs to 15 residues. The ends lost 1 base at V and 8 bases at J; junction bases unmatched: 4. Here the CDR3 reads CASSPRGQGGEKLFF. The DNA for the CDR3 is TGTGCCAGCTCACCACGAGGACAGGGGGGAGAAAAACTGTTTTTT. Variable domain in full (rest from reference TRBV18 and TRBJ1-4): NAGVMQNPRHLVRRRGQEARLRCSPMKGHSHVYWYRQLPEEGLKFMVYLQKENIIDESGMPKERFSAEFPKEGPSILRIQQVVRGDSAAYFCASSPRGQGGEKLFFGSGTQLSVL.

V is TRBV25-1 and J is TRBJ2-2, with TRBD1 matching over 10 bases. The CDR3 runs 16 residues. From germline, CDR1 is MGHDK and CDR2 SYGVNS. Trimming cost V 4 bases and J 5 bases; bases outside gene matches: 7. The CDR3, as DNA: TGTGCCAGCAGTGTACGGGACAGGGGAAGAACCGGGGAGCTGTTTTTT. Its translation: CASSVRDRGRTGELFF.

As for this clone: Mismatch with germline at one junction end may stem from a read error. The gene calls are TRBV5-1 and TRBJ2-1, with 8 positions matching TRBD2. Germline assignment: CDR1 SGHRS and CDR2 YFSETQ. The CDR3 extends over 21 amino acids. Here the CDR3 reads CARSLGCRGAGGSASSNEQFF. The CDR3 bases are TGCGCCCGCAGCTTGGGCTGCCGGGGGGCGGGGGGCTCAGCATCCTCCAATGAGCAGTTCTTC.

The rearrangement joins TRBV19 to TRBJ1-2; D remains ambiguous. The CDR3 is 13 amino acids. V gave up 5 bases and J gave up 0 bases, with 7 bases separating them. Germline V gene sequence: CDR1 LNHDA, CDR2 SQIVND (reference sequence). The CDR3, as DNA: TGTGCCAGTAGTCGGGCATCTAACTATGGCTACACCTTC. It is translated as CASSRASNYGYTF.

CDR3 sequence reads: CASSGGDRVNSPLHF. The CDR3 nucleotides read TGCGCCAGCAGCGGGGGGGACAGGGTAAATTCACCCCTCCACTTT. The V call is TRBV5-1, the J call TRBJ1-6; 9 positions agree with TRBD1. CDR3 length equals 15 residues. V dropped 4 bases and J dropped 7; count of bases not matched to a gene: 6. Germline V CDR1 and CDR2: SGHRS, YFSETQ.

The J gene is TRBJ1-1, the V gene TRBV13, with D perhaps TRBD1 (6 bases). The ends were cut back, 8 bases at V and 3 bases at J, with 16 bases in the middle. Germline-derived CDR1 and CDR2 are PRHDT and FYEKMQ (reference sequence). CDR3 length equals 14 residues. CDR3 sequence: CASRETEGDTEAFF. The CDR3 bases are TGTGCCAGCCGAGAGACGGAGGGGGACACTGAAGCTTTCTTT.

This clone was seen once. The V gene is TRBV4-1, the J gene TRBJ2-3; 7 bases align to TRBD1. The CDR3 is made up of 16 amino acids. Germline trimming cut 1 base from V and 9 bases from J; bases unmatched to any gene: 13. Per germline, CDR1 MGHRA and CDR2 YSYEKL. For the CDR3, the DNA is TGCGCCAGCAGCCAAGGGGGCAGGGGGTCAGAGGCAACGCAGTATTTT. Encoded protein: CASSQGGRGSEATQYF.

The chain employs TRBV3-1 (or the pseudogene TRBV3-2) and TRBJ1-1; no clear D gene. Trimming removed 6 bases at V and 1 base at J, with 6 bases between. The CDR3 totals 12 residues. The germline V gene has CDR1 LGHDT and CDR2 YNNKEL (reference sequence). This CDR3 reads CASRVGNTEAFF. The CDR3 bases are TGTGCCAGCAGGGTAGGGAACACTGAAGCTTTCTTT.

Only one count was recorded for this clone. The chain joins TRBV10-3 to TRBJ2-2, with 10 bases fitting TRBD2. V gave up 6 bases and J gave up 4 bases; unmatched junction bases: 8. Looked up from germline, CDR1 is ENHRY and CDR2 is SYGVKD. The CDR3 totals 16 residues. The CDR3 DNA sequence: TGTGCCATCAGCCCCCTCAGCGGGGGGGCCACCGGGGAGCTGTTTTTT. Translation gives CAISPLSGGATGELFF.

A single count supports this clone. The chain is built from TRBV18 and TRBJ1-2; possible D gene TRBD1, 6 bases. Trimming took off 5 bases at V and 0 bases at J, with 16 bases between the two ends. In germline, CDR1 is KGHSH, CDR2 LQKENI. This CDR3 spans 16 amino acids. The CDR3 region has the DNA TGTGCCAGCTCATTCGCGGGGGGCCCGGCTAACTATGGCTACACCTTC. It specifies CASSFAGGPANYGYTF.

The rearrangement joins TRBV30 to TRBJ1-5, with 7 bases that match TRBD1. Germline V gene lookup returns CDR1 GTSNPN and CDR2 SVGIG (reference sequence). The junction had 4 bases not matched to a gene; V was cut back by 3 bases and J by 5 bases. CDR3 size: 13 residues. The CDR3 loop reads CAWSRQGYQPQHF. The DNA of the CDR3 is TGTGCCTGGAGCCGACAGGGTTATCAGCCCCAGCATTTT. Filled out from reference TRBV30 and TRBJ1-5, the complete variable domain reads SQTIHQWPATLVQPVGSPLSLECTVEGTSNPNLYWYRQAAGRGLQLLFYSVGIGQISSEVPQNLSASRPQDRQFILSSKKLLLSDSGFYLCAWSRQGYQPQHFGDGTRLSIL.

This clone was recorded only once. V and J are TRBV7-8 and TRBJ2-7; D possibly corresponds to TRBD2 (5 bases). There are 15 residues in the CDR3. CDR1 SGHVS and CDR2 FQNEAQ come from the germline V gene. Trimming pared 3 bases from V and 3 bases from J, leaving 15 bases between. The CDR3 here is CASSLGVGEFYEQYF. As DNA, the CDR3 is TGTGCCAGCAGCTTGGGAGTTGGTGAATTCTACGAGCAGTACTTC.

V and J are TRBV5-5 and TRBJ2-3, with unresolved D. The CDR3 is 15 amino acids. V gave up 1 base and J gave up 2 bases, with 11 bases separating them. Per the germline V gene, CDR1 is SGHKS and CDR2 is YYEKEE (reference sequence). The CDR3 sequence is CASSLSLSLTDTQYF. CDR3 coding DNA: TGTGCCAGCAGCTTGTCTCTGTCTCTCACAGATACGCAGTATTTT.

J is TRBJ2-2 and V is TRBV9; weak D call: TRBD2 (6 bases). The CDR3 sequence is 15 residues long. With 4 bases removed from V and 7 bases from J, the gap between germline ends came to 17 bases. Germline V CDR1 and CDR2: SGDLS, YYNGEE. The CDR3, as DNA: TGTGCCAGCAGCCCCGGAGGGCCGTGGAACGGGGAGCTGTTTTTT. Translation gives CASSPGGPWNGELFF.

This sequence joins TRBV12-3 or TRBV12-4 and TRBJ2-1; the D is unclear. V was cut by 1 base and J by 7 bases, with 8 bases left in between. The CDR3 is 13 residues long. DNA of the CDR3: TGTGCCAGCAGTTTAGGCACAGCTAATGAGCAGTTCTTC. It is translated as CASSLGTANEQFF.

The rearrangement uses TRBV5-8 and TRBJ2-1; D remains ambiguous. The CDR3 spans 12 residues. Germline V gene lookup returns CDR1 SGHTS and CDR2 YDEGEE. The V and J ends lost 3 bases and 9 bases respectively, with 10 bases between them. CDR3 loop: CASSSSPFEQFF. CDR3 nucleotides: TGTGCCAGCAGCTCAAGCCCCTTTGAGCAGTTCTTC.

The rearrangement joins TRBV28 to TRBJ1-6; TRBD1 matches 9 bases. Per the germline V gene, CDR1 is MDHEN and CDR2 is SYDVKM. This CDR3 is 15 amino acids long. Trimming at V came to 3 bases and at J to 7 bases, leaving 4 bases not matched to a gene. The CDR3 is CASSFGQGRNSPLHF. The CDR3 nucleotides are TGTGCCAGCAGTTTCGGACAGGGGAGGAATTCACCCCTCCACTTT.

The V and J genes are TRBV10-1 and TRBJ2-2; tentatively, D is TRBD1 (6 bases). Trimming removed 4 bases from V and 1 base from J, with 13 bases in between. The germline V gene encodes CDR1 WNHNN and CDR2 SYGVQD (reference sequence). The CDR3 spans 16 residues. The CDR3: CASSAFVTGNTGELFF. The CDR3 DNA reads TGCGCCAGCAGTGCTTTCGTGACAGGGAACACCGGGGAGCTGTTTTTT.

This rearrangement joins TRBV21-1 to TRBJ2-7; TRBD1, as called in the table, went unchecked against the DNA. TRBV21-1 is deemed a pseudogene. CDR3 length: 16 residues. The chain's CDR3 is CASSKDTGGMVYEQYV. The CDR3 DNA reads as TGTGCCAGCAGCAAAGATACAGGGGGCATGGTCTACGAGCAGTACGTC.

This CDR3 reads CASSLALAGQETQYF. In DNA form, the CDR3 reads TGTGCCAGCAGCTTAGCCCTAGCGGGGCAAGAGACCCAGTACTTC. V gene TRBV13 combines with J gene TRBJ2-5; 9 bases are a match to TRBD2. Germline CDR1 is PRHDT and CDR2 is FYEKMQ (reference sequence). The CDR3 contains 15 residues. Trimming cost V 1 base and J 2 bases; bases outside gene matches: 2.

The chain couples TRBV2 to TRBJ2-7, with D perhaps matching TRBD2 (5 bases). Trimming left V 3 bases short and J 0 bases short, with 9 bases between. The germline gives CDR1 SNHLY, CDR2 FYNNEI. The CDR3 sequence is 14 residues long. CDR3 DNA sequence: TGTGCCAGCAGTGAGGCCGGGAACTCCTACGAGCAGTACGTC. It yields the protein CASSEAGNSYEQYV.